Listed below are T cell receptor beta chains from one sample, sequenced in a study of blood T cell repertoires in COVID-19. Some clones are missing from TCRdb's copy, which holds only in-frame ones; the method was immunoSEQ multiplex PCR. This table holds more than 95,000 clones, roughly 92% found once. The sequenced material came from peripheral blood. The receptor source for this set is a man over 45 with COVID-19, enrolled during active disease. The CDR3 runs from the conserved cysteine through the conserved F or W. The order of the fields is D gene, CDR3 length, V gene, J gene, CDR3 protein. D genes are given only for firm matches.

>TRBD2|13|TRBV29-1|TRBJ2-7
CSVTGTSGYEQYF
>TRBD1|14|TRBV9|TRBJ1-2
CASSAASTGYGYTF
>-|16|TRBV4-3|TRBJ2-7
CASSRNLDLLTYEQYF
>TRBD2|15|TRBV6-2/TRBV6-3|TRBJ2-1
CASSYTGRGYNEQFF
>TRBD1|13|TRBV7-2|TRBJ2-7
CASSTDRAYEQYF
>TRBD2|17|TRBV19|TRBJ2-4
CASSTTIRGGSGDIQYF
>-|14|TRBV10-3|TRBJ2-2
CAISPGPNTGELFF
>-|13|TRBV18|TRBJ2-1
CASSPSGRSGQFF
>-|13|TRBV5-1|TRBJ1-6
CASSRRSNSPLHF
>-|12|TRBV30|TRBJ2-7
CAWSRPGSEQYF
>TRBD2|17|TRBV5-4|TRBJ2-2
CASTIGLAAKNTGELFF
>-|15|TRBV27|TRBJ1-1
CASSTSREANTEAFF
>-|12|TRBV6-2/TRBV6-3|TRBJ1-3
CASSYGGNTIYF
>TRBD1|15|TRBV28|TRBJ2-7
CASSTPGTGINEQYF
>-|14|TRBV4-2|TRBJ1-4
CASSQVGVGEKLFF
>TRBD2|15|TRBV6-5|TRBJ2-5
CASSLGGTRQETQYF
>-|15|TRBV28|TRBJ2-7
CASSSDSRGVYEQYF
>-|15|TRBV9|TRBJ2-2
CASSVKLGNTGELFF
>-|15|TRBV4-3|TRBJ2-7
CASSQESRPDHEQYF
>-|15|TRBV9|TRBJ2-1
CASSVATQSYNEQFF
>-|16|TRBV9|TRBJ2-5
CASSVGLNLRGETQYF
>TRBD1|16|TRBV18|TRBJ1-1
CASSPSWDSQNTEAFF
>TRBD2|15|TRBV19|TRBJ2-3
CASKRTSGNTDTQYF
>-|15|TRBV28|TRBJ1-1
CASSLPMTGNTEAFF
>-|12|TRBV28|TRBJ1-2
CASSLKGSGYTF
>TRBD2|14|TRBV9|TRBJ2-1
CASSVVPAGGEQFF
>-|16|TRBV19|TRBJ1-5
CASSIGGRVGNQPQHF
>-|16|TRBV27|TRBJ2-2
CASSLGAGAFTGELFF
>TRBD1|15|TRBV6-1|TRBJ1-5
CASSEIGTGGRPQHF
>-|11|TRBV20-1|TRBJ2-1
CSAFGANEQFF
>TRBD1|15|TRBV9|TRBJ2-2
CASSVSTGGSGELFF
>-|14|TRBV7-2|TRBJ2-7
CASSLDLGSYEQYF
>-|14|TRBV10-3|TRBJ2-5
CAIFSGILGETQYF
>TRBD1|15|TRBV6-2/TRBV6-3|TRBJ1-2
CASSSPIRQGSGYTF
>TRBD1|15|TRBV6-5|TRBJ1-1
CASTPYGQGRAEAFF
>-|13|TRBV9|TRBJ2-3
CASSVDGGDTQYF
>-|13|TRBV7-7|TRBJ2-3
CASSSHAGATQYF
>-|14|TRBV19|TRBJ2-2
CASSLTGATGELFF
>-|13|TRBV6-1|TRBJ2-5
CASSDPYRETQYF
>-|13|TRBV30|TRBJ1-5
CAWSHAGNQPQHF
>-|14|TRBV24-1|TRBJ1-5
CATSDLTGNQPQHF
>TRBD2|18|TRBV19|TRBJ2-1
CASSIEGSGRSSYNEQFF
>TRBD2|19|TRBV19|TRBJ2-1
CASEPTGHGLASSYNEQFF
>TRBD1|15|TRBV14|TRBJ2-1
CASSQDLVQGDEQFF
>-|13|TRBV7-2|TRBJ2-5
CASSWQGSETQYF
>-|17|TRBV24-1|TRBJ1-2
CATSDLVPGIPNYGYTF
>-|11|TRBV20-1|TRBJ2-5
CSARLVETQYF
>-|13|TRBV12-3/TRBV12-4|TRBJ2-4
CASSSYRDNIQYF
>-|15|TRBV5-6|TRBJ1-5
CASSGGTAPNQPQHF
>-|16|TRBV28|TRBJ2-2
CASSLVGQPRAGELFF
>TRBD1|15|TRBV4-2|TRBJ2-7
CASSQAGTGSYEQYF
>-|13|TRBV6-1|TRBJ1-1
CASSEAVGTEAFF
>-|16|TRBV5-1|TRBJ2-3
CASSLTGSNPGDTQYF
>-|16|TRBV6-5|TRBJ2-1
CASSYSGGASYNEQFF
>-|15|TRBV12-2|TRBJ2-2
CASRLGDSGTGELFF